This T cell receptor beta chain was recovered during a study of shared clonotypes between healthy human individuals. The method was immunoSEQ multiplex PCR; TCRdb's version includes in-frame clones alone and lacks a portion of them. The repertoire includes around 980,000 clones, approximately 78% of them detected once, and roughly 0.61% sits in the top ten. The junction had 5 bases not matched to a gene; V was cut back by 6 bases and J by 2 bases. Germline V lookup: CDR1 MDHEN, CDR2 SYDVKM. The CDR3 runs to 15 residues. Of note for this clone: Other nucleotide sequences in the sample specify the same CDR3.

This TCR was sampled from a man aged 18 to 35 in good health. Some clones in this sample may be carry-over from other donors' samples. The V and J genes are TRBV28 and TRBJ2-5; the match to TRBD1 covers 11 bases. The sample was memory CD4+ T cells from PBMCs. The subset was: CD45RA-negative fraction. The DNA of the CDR3 is TGTGCCAGCAGCCTCGGGACAGGGGGTCAAGAGACCCAGTACTTC. This sequence encodes CASSLGTGGQETQYF.